What follows are 19 T cell receptor beta chains derived from one specimen sequenced in a study of shared T cell receptors in the human thymus. The protocol was immunoSEQ multiplex PCR, while the TCRdb copy is restricted to in-frame clones and leaves out a portion. Among 640,000 or so clones listed, more than 75% were seen once. These data are also associated with another study on human thymus T cells.

The source material was thymocytes. The origin of the receptors is a boy less than two years old with a congenital heart defect.

The chain's CDR3 is CASSFSTWGESQETQYF. The CDR3 bases are TGTGCCAGCAGCTTTTCTACGTGGGGAGAATCCCAAGAGACCCAGTACTTC. The V call is TRBV12-1, the J call TRBJ2-5; the listed D gene, TRBD2, was not tested against the DNA. TRBV12-1 is given as a pseudogene. The CDR3 totals 17 residues.

The V call is TRBV14, the J call TRBJ1-4, with unresolved D. The V end lost 0 bases, the J end lost 7 bases, and 3 bases lay between the germline ends. This CDR3 region has 12 residues. Germline V lookup: CDR1 SGHDN, CDR2 FVKESK. The CDR3 spells CASSQDGEKLFF. In DNA, the CDR3 is TGTGCCAGCAGCCAAGACGGTGAAAAACTGTTTTTT.

The chain has TRBV4-3 and TRBJ2-5, with TRBD2 matching 14 bases. CDR1 LGHNA and CDR2 YSLEER come from the germline V gene. J gave up 3 bases and V 5 bases, and 11 bases lay outside the gene matches. This CDR3 region has 18 residues. CDR3 DNA: TGCGCCAGCAGCTATAATCGGACTAGCGGGAGGAACAAAGAGACCCAGTACTTC. Protein sequence: CASSYNRTSGRNKETQYF.

In its sample, this clone was seen once. This chain uses TRBV12-5 with TRBJ2-1; TRBD2 is a possible D gene (5 bases). The germline V and J ends were trimmed by 3 bases and 5 bases, with 14 bases remaining between them. The CDR3 is 15 amino acids. CDR1 is LGHNT and CDR2 is FRNRAP in the germline V gene. The chain's CDR3 is CASGFKGGPNNEQFF. CDR3 nucleotide sequence: TGTGCTAGTGGTTTTAAAGGCGGGCCTAACAATGAGCAGTTCTTC. The entire variable domain, with the rest obtained from reference TRBV12-5 and TRBJ2-1, is as follows: DARVTQTPRHKVTEMGQEVTMRCQPILGHNTVFWYRQTMMQGLELLAYFRNRAPLDDSGMPKDRFSAEMPDATLATLKIQPSEPRDSAVYFCASGFKGGPNNEQFFGPGTRLTVL.

The chain is built from TRBV27 and TRBJ2-5; TRBD1 is a possible D gene (6 bases). Germline assignment: CDR1 MNHEY and CDR2 SMNVEV (reference sequence). The V gene lost 8 bases and the J gene lost 4 bases, with 20 bases spanning the gap. The CDR3 is made up of 15 amino acids. The CDR3 reads CASSTLGGDAETQYF. The DNA of the CDR3 is TGTGCCAGCTCGACTTTAGGGGGTGATGCAGAGACCCAGTACTTC.

The chain has TRBV10-3 and TRBJ1-5; maybe TRBD1 (5 bases). This CDR3 spans 15 amino acids. V gave up 0 bases and J gave up 6 bases, with 12 bases separating them. Looked up from germline, CDR1 is ENHRY and CDR2 is SYGVKD. The CDR3 coding sequence is TGTGCCATCAGTGAGTCGCAGGGAACGGGTCAGCCCCAGCATTTT. Its protein product is CAISESQGTGQPQHF.

In this sample, this clone turned up a few times. The V and J genes are TRBV14 and TRBJ1-6, with D hard to call. Trimming took off 5 bases at V and 7 bases at J, with 9 bases between the two ends. CDR1 and CDR2 (germline): SGHDN, FVKESK. The length of the CDR3 is 13 residues. The CDR3 DNA reads as TGTGCCAGCAGCTCCCCCTTCAATTCACCCCTCCACTTT. Translation gives CASSSPFNSPLHF.

The chain joins TRBV7-9 to TRBJ2-5; 8 nucleotides agree with TRBD2. This CDR3 has 16 residues. The J segment lost 5 bases and the V segment lost 6 bases, leaving 14 bases of the junction unmatched. Germline V CDR1 and CDR2: SEHNR, FQNEAQ (reference sequence). CDR3 sequence reads: CASSSRSGRGGETQYF. In nucleotides, the CDR3 is TGTGCCAGCAGTTCTCGGAGCGGGAGAGGAGGGGAGACCCAGTACTTC.

A single count supports this clone. The chain joins TRBV10-1 to TRBJ2-3; D remains ambiguous. Germline V CDR1 and CDR2: WNHNN, SYGVQD (reference sequence). The CDR3 length is 13 residues. V gave up 2 bases and J gave up 4 bases, with 7 bases separating them. The CDR3 loop reads CASSEGPSDTQYF. CDR3 coding DNA: TGCGCCAGCAGTGAGGGGCCCTCAGATACGCAGTATTTT.

The chain uses TRBV19 and TRBJ1-1, with 8 positions matching TRBD1. Germline values: CDR1 LNHDA, CDR2 SQIVND (reference sequence). The ends lost 7 bases at V and 0 bases at J; junction bases unmatched: 16. The CDR3 spans 18 residues. The DNA of the CDR3 is TGTGCCAGTAATTGGGGCTCCCCGACAGGGGCTATGAACACTGAAGCTTTCTTT. It is translated as CASNWGSPTGAMNTEAFF.

This clone occurred once. The genes are TRBV28 and TRBJ2-7; 9 nucleotides agree with TRBD2. This CDR3 spans 14 amino acids. In germline, CDR1 is MDHEN, CDR2 SYDVKM. After removal of 6 bases from V and 5 bases from J, the junction contained 8 bases not matched to a gene. In nucleotides, the CDR3 is TGTGCCAGCAGAACGGCGGGAGGGCCCCACGAGCAGTACTTC. Translation gives CASRTAGGPHEQYF.

The V gene is TRBV5-1, the J gene TRBJ2-7; 12 nucleotides align to TRBD1. The CDR3 loop spans 15 amino acids. V was clipped by 8 bases and J by 5 bases; unmatched bases: 11. The germline gives CDR1 SGHRS, CDR2 YFSETQ. The CDR3 DNA reads as TGCGCCAGTAGTTCTATCCGGGACAGGGGGCACGAGCAGTACTTC. This sequence encodes CASSSIRDRGHEQYF.

This chain connects TRBV4-3 to TRBJ2-1, with 8 bases that match TRBD2. Germline V gene sequence: CDR1 LGHNA, CDR2 YSLEER. The CDR3 is 14 amino acids. V lost 0 bases, J lost 14 bases, and 9 bases stayed unmatched. CDR3 in DNA: TGCGCCAGCAGCCAAGAGGTGGTAGCGGGAAGCAAGTTCTTC. This gives the protein CASSQEVVAGSKFF.

The gene calls are TRBV4-1 and TRBJ2-7; TRBD1 is a possible D gene (6 bases). Germline CDR1 reads MGHRA; CDR2 reads YSYEKL. With 4 bases removed from V and 2 bases from J, the gap between germline ends came to 12 bases. The CDR3 covers 14 residues. The CDR3 spells CASSRRGPPYEQYF. The CDR3 DNA sequence: TGCGCCAGCAGCCGCAGGGGTCCCCCCTACGAGCAGTACTTC.

The chain links TRBV4-1 to TRBJ2-7; TRBD2 is a possible D gene (5 bases). The ends were cut back, 3 bases at V and 0 bases at J, with 12 bases in the middle. Germline V lookup: CDR1 MGHRA, CDR2 YSYEKL. This CDR3 has 15 amino acids. CDR3 loop: CASSQELDFSYEQYF. In DNA, the CDR3 is TGCGCCAGCAGCCAGGAACTGGACTTCTCCTACGAGCAGTACTTC.

The J gene is TRBJ2-5, the V gene TRBV7-9, with D perhaps matching TRBD2 (6 bases). The CDR3 contains 15 residues. Germline CDR1 reads SEHNR; CDR2 reads FQNEAQ (reference sequence). The V gene lost 3 bases and the J gene lost 2 bases, with 13 bases spanning the gap. The CDR3 coding sequence is TGTGCCAGCAGCTTTGTCGGGGCGGGACAAGAGACCCAGTACTTC. It codes for CASSFVGAGQETQYF.

The CDR3 is CASSRDSRAFF. CDR3 nucleotide sequence: TGTGCCAGCAGCAGGGACAGTCGAGCTTTCTTT. This chain links TRBV5-5 with TRBJ1-1, with 7 bases that match TRBD1. Germline V CDR1 and CDR2: SGHKS, YYEKEE (reference sequence). Trimming at V came to 4 bases and at J to 10 bases, leaving 4 bases not matched to a gene. This CDR3 has 11 residues.

The rearrangement uses TRBV5-6 and TRBJ1-4; 7 nucleotides match TRBD1. Germline assignment: CDR1 SGHDT and CDR2 YYEEEE. There are 14 residues in the CDR3. The junction had 4 bases not matched to a gene; V was cut back by 4 bases and J by 4 bases. The CDR3 region is CASSRGPVNEKLFF. The CDR3 bases are TGTGCCAGCAGCAGGGGGCCCGTTAATGAAAAACTGTTTTTT.

This clone was observed once. This chain links TRBV4-3 with TRBJ1-5; 7 positions match TRBD1. Per the germline V gene, CDR1 is LGHNA and CDR2 is YSLEER. The CDR3 loop spans 19 amino acids. V was clipped by 1 base and J by 3 bases; unmatched bases: 15. The CDR3 loop is CASSQVDGQDKLFNQPQHF. CDR3 sequence (DNA): TGCGCCAGCAGCCAAGTGGACGGACAGGATAAATTATTCAATCAGCCCCAGCATTTT.